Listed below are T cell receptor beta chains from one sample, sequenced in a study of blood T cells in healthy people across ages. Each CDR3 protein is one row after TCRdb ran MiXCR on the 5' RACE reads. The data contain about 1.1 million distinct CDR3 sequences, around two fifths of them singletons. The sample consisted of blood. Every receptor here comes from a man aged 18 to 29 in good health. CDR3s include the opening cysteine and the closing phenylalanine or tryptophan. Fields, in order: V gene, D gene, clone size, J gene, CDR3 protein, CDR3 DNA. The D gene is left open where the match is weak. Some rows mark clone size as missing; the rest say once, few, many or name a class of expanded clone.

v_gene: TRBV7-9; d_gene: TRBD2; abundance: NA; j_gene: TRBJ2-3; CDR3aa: CASSSKGTSEGGWTDTQYF; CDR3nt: TGTGCCAGCAGCTCTAAAGGGACTAGCGAGGGAGGATGGACAGATACGCAGTATTTT
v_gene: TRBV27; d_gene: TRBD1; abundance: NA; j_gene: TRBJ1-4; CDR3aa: CASSSRDRGPEKLFF; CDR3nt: TGTGCCAGCAGTTCCCGGGACAGGGGGCCTGAAAAACTGTTTTTT
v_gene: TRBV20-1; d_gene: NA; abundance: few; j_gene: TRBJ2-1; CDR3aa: CSGNYRYNEQFF; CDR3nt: TGCAGTGGGAACTACAGATACAATGAGCAGTTCTTC
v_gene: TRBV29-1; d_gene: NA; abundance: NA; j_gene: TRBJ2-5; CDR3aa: CSVEDLGVWETQYF; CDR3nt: TGCAGCGTTGAAGATCTTGGGGTATGGGAGACCCAGTACTTC
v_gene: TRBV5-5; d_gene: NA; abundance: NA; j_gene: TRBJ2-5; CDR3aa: CTSSFKQETQYF; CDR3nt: TGTACCAGCAGCTTCAAACAAGAGACCCAGTACTTC
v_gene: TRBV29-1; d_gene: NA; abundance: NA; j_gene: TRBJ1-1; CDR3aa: CSVEHRDGNTEAFF; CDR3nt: TGCAGCGTTGAGCACAGGGATGGGAACACTGAAGCTTTCTTT
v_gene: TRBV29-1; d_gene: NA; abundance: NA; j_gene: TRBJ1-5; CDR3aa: CSVVDRGGLSTQPQHF; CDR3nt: TGCAGCGTTGTCGATCGGGGGGGACTTTCGACCCAGCCCCAGCATTTT
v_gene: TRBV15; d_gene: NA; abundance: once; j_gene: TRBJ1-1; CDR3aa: CATSRGKTEAFF; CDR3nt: TGTGCCACCAGCAGAGGGAAAACTGAAGCTTTCTTT
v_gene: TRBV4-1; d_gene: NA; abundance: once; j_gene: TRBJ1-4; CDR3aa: CASSEGDQEKLFF; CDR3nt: TGCGCCAGCAGCGAAGGGGACCAAGAAAAACTGTTTTTT
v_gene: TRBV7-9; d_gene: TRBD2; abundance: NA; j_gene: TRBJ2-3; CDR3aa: CASSLSGGGTQYF; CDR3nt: TGTGCCAGCAGCCTATCGGGAGGAGGTACGCAGTATTTT
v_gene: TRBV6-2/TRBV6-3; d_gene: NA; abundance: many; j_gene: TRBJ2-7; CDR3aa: CASSYGAEYF; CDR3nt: TGTGCCAGCAGTTACGGGGCAGAGTACTTC
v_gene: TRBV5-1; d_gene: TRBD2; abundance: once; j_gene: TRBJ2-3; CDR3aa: CASSYLAGHTDTQYF; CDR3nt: TGCGCCAGCAGCTACTTAGCGGGGCACACAGATACGCAGTATTTT
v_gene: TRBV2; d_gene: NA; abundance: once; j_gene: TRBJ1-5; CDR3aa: CAGSDGNQPQHF; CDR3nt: TGTGCCGGCAGTGATGGAAATCAGCCCCAGCATTTT
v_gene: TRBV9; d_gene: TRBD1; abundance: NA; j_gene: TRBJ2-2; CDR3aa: CASSAGQGPNTGELFF; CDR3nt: TGTGCCAGCAGCGCTGGACAGGGACCCAACACCGGGGAGCTGTTTTTT
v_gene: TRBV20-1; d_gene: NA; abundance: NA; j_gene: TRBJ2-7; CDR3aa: CSARTRQFPYEQYF; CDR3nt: TGCAGTGCTAGAACAAGACAGTTCCCCTACGAGCAGTACTTC
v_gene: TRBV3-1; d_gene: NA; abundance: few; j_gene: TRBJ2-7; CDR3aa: CASSQDMAGSGLSEQYF; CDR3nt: TGTGCCAGCAGCCAAGATATGGCGGGATCTGGCCTTAGCGAGCAGTACTTC
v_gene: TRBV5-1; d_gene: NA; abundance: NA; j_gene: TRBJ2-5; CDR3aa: CASSLERGPPGQYF; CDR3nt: TGCGCCAGCAGCTTGGAAAGGGGCCCCCCAGGGCAGTACTTC